This T cell receptor (beta chain) was obtained from a study of T cell clones after liver transplantation. Study context: Samples came from ITN030ST, which attempted immunosuppression withdrawal within 2 years of liver transplantation. Pre-transplant mixed lymphocyte reactions yielded third-party-reactive TCRbeta sequences as comparators for graft-donor-reactive sequences. Tolerant meant at least one year fully off immunosuppression without liver enzymes above twice normal. Study outcomes and limitations: In two subjects, few donor cells limited the measurable donor-reactive repertoire.

Profiling relied on immunoSEQ multiplex PCR, and the TCRdb table lists in-frame clones only, not all of them. This sample has 12,000 to 15,000 clones; 82% occur once, and the top ten carry approximately 30%. Worth noting for this clone: Its antigen is not known.

V shed 4 bases and J shed 7 bases, with 7 bases lying between them. The CDR3 covers 12 residues. CDR1 and CDR2 (germline): MNHEY, SMNVEV (reference sequence). The chain is built from TRBV27 and TRBJ2-2; D ambiguous. This TCR was sampled from a human patient who received a liver transplant. Some T cells here may be from the graft donor. The sample was CD8+ T cells from blood, taken 47 months after liver transplant. CDR3 bases: TGTGCCAGCAGTTCTCGCAACGGGGAGCTGTTTTTT. It translates to CASSSRNGELFF.